The next 21 T cell receptor beta chains were all read from a single sample in a study of shared clonotypes between healthy human individuals. Some clones are missing from TCRdb's copy, which holds only in-frame ones; the method was immunoSEQ multiplex PCR. In the table there are 2 million to 2.5 million clones, about 95% of which are singletons. The sample taken for sequencing was naive CD4+ T cells sorted from blood. The subset was: CD45RA+ positively selected. All receptors come from a man younger than 35 in good health.

The chain is built from TRBV27 and TRBJ1-2; D is uncertain. CDR1 is MNHEY, CDR2 SMNVEV, per germline (reference sequence). The length of the CDR3 is 13 residues. Trimming took off 5 bases at V and 2 bases at J, with 9 bases between the two ends. CDR3 loop: CASSPGGNYGYTF. CDR3 nucleotide sequence: TGTGCCAGCAGTCCGGGAGGGAACTATGGCTACACCTTC.

The V gene is TRBV21-1, the J gene TRBJ1-5. TRBV21-1 is designated a pseudogene. CDR3 size: 16 residues. CDR3 nucleotides: TGTGCCAGCTCCCTTCGGGGTCGACCTAGCAATCAGCCCCAGCATTTT. Residues: CASSLRGRPSNQPQHF.

The chain uses TRBV21-1 and TRBJ2-5; whether TRBD2, the table's D call, matches the DNA was not checked. TRBV21-1 is designated a pseudogene. This CDR3 is built from 15 residues. CDR3 nucleotides: TGTGCCAGCAGCCCCCAGCGGGACATGGCTCAGACCCAGTACTTC. Translated, it gives CASSPQRDMAQTQYF.

The count of this clone is one. The V gene is TRBV5-8, the J gene TRBJ1-5; TRBD1 matches at 8 bases. From germline, CDR1 is SGHTS and CDR2 YDEGEE. The J segment lost 9 bases and the V segment lost 4 bases, leaving 6 bases of the junction unmatched. The length of the CDR3 is 13 residues. The CDR3 here is CASSPTGAGPQHF. For the CDR3, the DNA is TGTGCCAGCAGCCCGACAGGGGCAGGGCCCCAGCATTTT.

Note on this clone: In the same sample, other DNA sequences code for this CDR3. This sequence joins TRBV19 and TRBJ2-7; the D gene is possibly TRBD1 (5 bases). The CDR3 length is 13 residues. CDR1 LNHDA and CDR2 SQIVND come from the germline V gene (reference sequence). Trimming cost V 1 base and J 3 bases, with 7 bases left between them. CDR3 sequence (DNA): TGTGCCAGTAGTATAGGACAGAACTACGAGCAGTACTTC. It codes for CASSIGQNYEQYF.

The chain combines TRBV7-2 with TRBJ2-7, with TRBD2 matching 8 bases. V trimming: 6 bases; J trimming: 4 bases; junction bases outside the gene matches: 8. Germline lookup yields CDR1 SGHTA and CDR2 FQGNSA. The CDR3 is 14 residues long. This chain's CDR3 is CASRLGREGYEQYF. CDR3 DNA: TGTGCCAGCAGGCTTGGTCGGGAGGGTTACGAGCAGTACTTC.

The chain is built from TRBV4-3 and TRBJ2-3, with D unclear. Per germline, CDR1 LGHNA and CDR2 YSLEER. The CDR3 is 14 amino acids. V shed 2 bases and J shed 2 bases, with 8 bases lying between them. The CDR3 region is CASSQTHSTDTQYF. For the CDR3, the DNA is TGCGCCAGCAGCCAAACGCACTCCACAGATACGCAGTATTTT.

The chain's CDR3 is CAISGLAGVSNEQFF. The CDR3 DNA is TGTGCCATCAGTGGACTAGCGGGAGTATCCAATGAGCAGTTCTTC. V usage is TRBV10-3 and J usage is TRBJ2-1; 12 bases fit TRBD2. Germline CDR1 ENHRY, CDR2 SYGVKD. The CDR3 contains 15 residues. J lost 6 bases, V lost 4 bases, and 4 bases had no gene match.

This clone came up once. The chain has TRBV6-4 and TRBJ2-1; D possibly corresponds to TRBD1 (5 bases). The CDR3 totals 13 residues. The germline gives CDR1 MRHNA, CDR2 SNTAGT. V dropped 5 bases and J dropped 8 bases, with 13 bases sitting between them. CDR3 bases: TGTGCCAGCAGTCAGGGATTGGGCCATGAGCAGTTCTTC. Translated: CASSQGLGHEQFF.

The chain carries TRBV27 and TRBJ2-5, with TRBD2 identical over 13 bases. The germline V gene encodes CDR1 MNHEY and CDR2 SMNVEV (reference sequence). The CDR3 runs 17 residues. V lost 7 bases to trimming and J lost 5 bases; unmatched junction nucleotides: 13. CDR3 residues: CASKSRLAGGLDETQYF. The CDR3 bases are TGTGCCAGCAAGAGTCGACTAGCGGGAGGCCTAGATGAGACCCAGTACTTC.

The CDR3 region is CASSEQALYGYTF. In DNA, the CDR3 is TGCGCCAGCAGTGAACAGGCACTATATGGCTACACCTTC. The V and J genes are TRBV10-1 and TRBJ1-2, with D perhaps matching TRBD1 (5 bases). In germline, CDR1 is WNHNN, CDR2 SYGVQD (reference sequence). With 3 bases removed from V and 5 bases from J, the gap between germline ends came to 10 bases. The CDR3 length is 13 residues.

With regard to this clone: Additional DNA sequences in this sample encode the identical CDR3. The chain recombines TRBV19 with TRBJ1-6; D may be TRBD1 (6 bases). CDR1 and CDR2 from the germline V gene are LNHDA and SQIVND (reference sequence). With 3 bases removed from V and 7 bases from J, the gap between germline ends came to 10 bases. The CDR3 sequence is 14 residues long. This CDR3 reads CASSISGVNSPLHF. For the CDR3, the DNA is TGTGCCAGTAGTATTTCAGGGGTCAATTCACCCCTCCACTTT.

CDR3 region: CASSAGQTGTGELFF. In DNA, the CDR3 is TGCGCCAGCAGCGCAGGACAGACGGGCACCGGGGAGCTGTTTTTT. The V and J genes are TRBV5-1 and TRBJ2-2; maybe TRBD1 (6 bases). The V and J ends lost 4 bases and 4 bases respectively, with 14 bases between them. Germline CDR1 is SGHRS and CDR2 is YFSETQ. The CDR3 sequence is 15 residues long.

This clone was observed a single time. J is TRBJ2-7 and V is TRBV4-1, with no clear D. CDR1 and CDR2 from the germline V gene are MGHRA and YSYEKL. Trimming took off 0 bases at V and 0 bases at J, with 9 bases between the two ends. This CDR3 is built from 15 residues. CDR3 in DNA: TGCGCCAGCAGCCAAGATACAGAGAGCTCCTACGAGCAGTACTTC. This gives the protein CASSQDTESSYEQYF.

The V and J genes are TRBV25-1 and TRBJ1-2, with TRBD1 as a possible D gene (6 bases). The CDR3 has 15 amino acids. Germline V CDR1 and CDR2: MGHDK, SYGVNS. Trimming pared 4 bases from V and 0 bases from J, leaving 12 bases between. The CDR3 nucleotides are TGTGCCAGCAGTGCCCCAACAGGGTCTAACTATGGCTACACCTTC. As protein: CASSAPTGSNYGYTF.

J is TRBJ2-3 and V is TRBV10-1; D may match TRBD1 or TRBD2 (5 bases each). The CDR3 length is 16 residues. V lost 6 bases, J lost 6 bases, and 22 bases lay in between. Germline V gene lookup returns CDR1 WNHNN and CDR2 SYGVQD (reference sequence). This CDR3 is CASSSMSGGGGDTQYF. Written as DNA, the CDR3 is TGCGCCAGCAGCTCAATGAGTGGGGGTGGCGGGGATACGCAGTATTTT.

Regarding this clone: Within the sample, other DNA sequences also encode this same CDR3. The rearrangement links TRBV30 to TRBJ1-1, with D uncertain. Germline assignment: CDR1 GTSNPN and CDR2 SVGIG (reference sequence). V was cut by 2 bases and J by 0 bases, with 4 bases left in between. CDR3 length: 12 amino acids. The chain's CDR3 is CAWSRMNTEAFF. The DNA for the CDR3 is TGTGCCTGGAGTAGAATGAACACTGAAGCTTTCTTT. The whole variable domain, remainder taken from reference TRBV30 and TRBJ1-1, is SQTIHQWPATLVQPVGSPLSLECTVEGTSNPNLYWYRQAAGRGLQLLFYSVGIGQISSEVPQNLSASRPQDRQFILSSKKLLLSDSGFYLCAWSRMNTEAFFGQGTRLTVV.

The chain combines TRBV5-1 with TRBJ2-7; no reliable D call. This CDR3 comprises 14 residues. Germline V gene lookup returns CDR1 SGHRS and CDR2 YFSETQ. Between the trimmed V and J ends, which lost 2 bases and 3 bases, there was a span of 12 bases. The CDR3 is CASSFEDGVYEQYF. CDR3 sequence (DNA): TGCGCCAGCAGCTTTGAAGACGGAGTCTACGAGCAGTACTTC. The full variable domain, rest sourced from reference TRBV5-1 and TRBJ2-7, is KAGVTQTPRYLIKTRGQQVTLSCSPISGHRSVSWYQQTPGQGLQFLFEYFSETQRNKGNFPGRFSGRQFSNSRSEMNVSTLELGDSALYLCASSFEDGVYEQYFGPGTRLTVT.

The genes are TRBV28 and TRBJ2-7; TRBD1 matches 7 bases. CDR1 is MDHEN, CDR2 SYDVKM, per germline. The CDR3 has 14 residues. V shed 4 bases, J shed 6 bases, and the junction held 9 bases outside the gene matches. CDR3: CASSSLGQAGEQYF. The CDR3 region has the DNA TGTGCCAGCAGTTCGCTCGGACAGGCAGGCGAGCAGTACTTC.

The chain uses TRBV5-4 and TRBJ1-6; unclear D gene. Germline V lookup: CDR1 SGHNT, CDR2 YYREEE (reference sequence). This CDR3 contains 13 residues. Trimming shortened V by 3 bases and J by 13 bases, and 14 bases separated the two germline ends. The CDR3 nucleotides read TGTGCCAGCAGCTCACACGACGGTGTGCCCCTCCACTTT. Residues: CASSSHDGVPLHF.

The chain recombines TRBV5-4 with TRBJ1-2; TRBD1 is a possible D gene (6 bases). Germline V lookup: CDR1 SGHNT, CDR2 YYREEE (reference sequence). V was clipped by 4 bases and J by 1 base, with 11 bases between them. This CDR3 has 14 residues. CDR3 coding DNA: TGTGCCAGCAGCAAAGGGGGGAATAACTATGGCTACACCTTC. Protein sequence: CASSKGGNNYGYTF.